The 4 T cell receptor beta chains below all came from one sample that was sequenced in a study of CD4 T cells in relation to SARS-CoV-2 and coronaviruses. Profiling relied on immunoSEQ multiplex PCR, and the TCRdb table lists in-frame clones only, not all of them. The sample has 60,000 to 75,000 clones, roughly 93% seen once. CD4+ T cells from unexposed donors were obtained before the COVID-19 pandemic (2011-2018). Material for sequencing was naive CD4+ T cells from PBMCs. Subset specified: naive CD4+ T cells isolated by negative enrichment. These receptor sequences come from a human donor in good health.

The DNA of the CDR3 is TGTGCCAGCAGCCCCCCAAGTGGGGTTGCCGAAGCTTTCTTT. It codes for CASSPPSGVAEAFF. This sequence joins TRBV11-1 and TRBJ1-1; D is unresolved. The CDR3 is 14 residues long. V shed 5 bases and J shed 8 bases, with 18 bases lying between them. Germline V lookup: CDR1 SGHAT, CDR2 FQDESV (reference sequence).

The rearrangement joins TRBV12-3 or TRBV12-4 to TRBJ1-2; D gene ambiguous. V gave up 5 bases and J gave up 5 bases, with 6 bases separating them. The CDR3 is 11 residues long. Here the CDR3 DNA reads TGTGCCAGCAGTGCCGATTATGGCTACACCTTC. Protein: CASSADYGYTF.

In its sample, this clone was seen once. The chain recombines TRBV2 with TRBJ2-2; D might be TRBD1 (6 bases). Looked up from germline, CDR1 is SNHLY and CDR2 is FYNNEI. Trimming shortened V by 6 bases and J by 5 bases, and 13 bases separated the two germline ends. This CDR3 comprises 14 residues. The CDR3 region is CASRGHHLTGELFF. The CDR3 coding sequence is TGTGCCAGCAGGGGACACCACTTAACCGGGGAGCTGTTTTTT.

This rearrangement joins TRBV7-6 to TRBJ2-5; 11 bases align to TRBD2. CDR3 length equals 17 residues. CDR1 and CDR2 from the germline V gene are SGHVS and FNYEAQ. V shed 0 bases and J 0 bases; nucleotides not matched to a gene: 3. Here the CDR3 DNA reads TGTGCCAGCAGCTTAGCTCGACTAGCGGGGTACCAAGAGACCCAGTACTTC. Translated: CASSLARLAGYQETQYF.